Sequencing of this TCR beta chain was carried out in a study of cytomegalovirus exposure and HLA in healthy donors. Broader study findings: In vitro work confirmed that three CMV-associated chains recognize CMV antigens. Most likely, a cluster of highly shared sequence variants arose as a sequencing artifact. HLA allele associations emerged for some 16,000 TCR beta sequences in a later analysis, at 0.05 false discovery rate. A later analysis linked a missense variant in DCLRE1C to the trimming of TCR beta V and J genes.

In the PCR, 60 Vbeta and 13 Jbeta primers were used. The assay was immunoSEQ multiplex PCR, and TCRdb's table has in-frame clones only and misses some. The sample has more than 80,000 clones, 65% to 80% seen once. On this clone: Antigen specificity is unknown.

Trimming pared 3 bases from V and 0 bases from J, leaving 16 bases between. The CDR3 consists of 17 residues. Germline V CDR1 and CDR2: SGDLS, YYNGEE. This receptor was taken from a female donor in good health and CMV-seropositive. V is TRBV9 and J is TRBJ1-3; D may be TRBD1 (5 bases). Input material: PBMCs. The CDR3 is CASSGGPAGNSGNTIYF. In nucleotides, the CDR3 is TGTGCCAGCAGCGGGGGACCTGCGGGGAACTCTGGAAACACCATATATTTT.